Listed here is a single TCR beta chain. What this receptor recognizes is not known. Base qualities are missing; no much larger clone stands one base away. This record comes from a study of T cell responses to AZD1222 COVID-19 vaccine (dated by TCRdb to the early 2020s). Broadly, across the study: Because spike-specific TCR depth and breadth did not differ between the two schedules, AZD1222 recipients who got a second dose at roughly 4 weeks were pooled with those who got a second dose at roughly 12 weeks. A total of about 230 trial participants underwent TCR sequencing, of whom 207 received two doses of AZD1222 and some 25 received two doses of the MenACWY control vaccine. Trial participants were enrolled by age into subgroups of 18-55, 56-69 and 70-plus years, and roughly 150, 30 and 60 TCR-sequenced participants, respectively, were included in these subgroups.

V lost 7 bases and J lost 5 bases, and the count of bases not matched to a germline gene is 6. CDR1 and CDR2 are read off the germline V gene as KGHSH and LQKENI. The CDR3 goes from the cysteine to the phenylalanine over 14 residues. The entry retains the CDR3 DNA only, 42 bases that are in frame from base 1. The CDR3 regions of human TCRbeta chains were analyzed by immunosequencing. As for how the authors treated the data: Repertoire TCRs were checked for matches against a reference library of SARS-CoV-2-specific TCRs that had been generated using the MIRA antigen-specificity platform. Breadth was defined as the fraction of unique TCRs that were SARS-CoV-2-associated, and depth was defined as the fraction of total T cells that were SARS-CoV-2-associated. Using the MIRA data, each spike-specific TCR was assigned both to the spike region to which the TCR was reactive and to a CD4 or CD8 class. Log10-transformed breadth and depth values were compared by one-way ANOVA with Sidak's multiple comparisons tests. In its TCRdb copy, this immuneACCESS table keeps in-frame sequences only and misses some clones. Where compared with another copy, unresolved V genes explain less than half of these, and the others have no known cause. Clone size and the V and J calls come from that table; the DNA yielded D and trimming. Across this sample there are approximately 150,000 clones, with 93% seen only once. The top ten clones comprise approximately 0.97% of the sample.

The meaning of the sample's time point label: baseline before first vaccination. The vaccinee samples were drawn from two UK trials, COV001 and COV002, one of which was a single-blind randomized controlled phase 2/3 trial testing AZD1222 (ChAdOx1 nCoV-19) in healthy adults. For TCRbeta chain sequencing, PBMC samples from trial participants were taken at day 0 and at day 28 after the second dose. What the research found in general, with its limitations: Reportedly, close to half of the unique spike-specific TCRs recognized epitopes lying outside the regions that are mutated in the B.1.351 and B.1.1.7 variants. Because no day 14 peak-response samples were available, repertoires were characterized only after the peak T cell response. Participants were mostly white British and included more females than males, and it was suggested by the authors that clonal diversity may have been underestimated. Only five or six AZD1222 recipients were SARS-CoV-2 seropositive at baseline, limiting conclusions about previously exposed vaccinees. After two AZD1222 doses, spike-specific TCR breadth and depth were significantly higher than at day 0 and than in MenACWY recipients. The 56-69-year group was small, and its depth increase did not reach significance, likely because of low power. The vaccine-associated CD4 TCRs covered the entire spike protein, and the dominant responses fell in regions 160-218 and 743-854.

The sample here was peripheral blood, taken on day 0 of AZD1222 vaccination. This clonotype was sampled from an adult in good health. The V and J genes are TRBV18 and TRBJ2-7; TRBD1 matches 12 bases in the middle. The sequenced DNA: TGTGCCAGCTGTGCCGGGACAGGGGGCGACGAGCAGTACTTC. This encodes CASCAGTGGDEQYF. The entire variable domain, with the stretches around the CDR3 drawn from the reference TRBV18 and TRBJ2-7 proteins, is NAGVMQNPRHLVRRRGQEARLRCSPMKGHSHVYWYRQLPEEGLKFMVYLQKENIIDESGMPKERFSAEFPKEGPSILRIQQVVRGDSAAYFCASCAGTGGDEQYFGPGTRLTVT.